What follows are 10 T cell receptor beta chains derived from one specimen sequenced in a study of blood T cells in healthy people across ages. A second PCR, run for roughly 7 to 11 cycles, used a sample-barcoded 5' primer plus a J-beta primer mix. MiXCR, run by TCRdb on the 5' RACE reads, gives a single entry per CDR3 protein. Of about 1.4 million distinct CDR3 sequences detected, roughly 64% appear once; the ten largest clones hold over 5.5%. Sequencing was done on a sample of blood. The source is a man aged 18 to 35 in good health.

This chain links TRBV12-5 with TRBJ2-7; 7 bases agree with TRBD1. The J call may be faulty, since TRBJ2-5 better matches the DNA end. Germline V lookup: CDR1 LGHNT, CDR2 FRNRAP. The CDR3 has 13 residues. CDR3 protein: CASGLSGGKTQYF. The CDR3 DNA follows: TGTGCTAGTGGTTTGTCAGGGGGTAAGACCCAGTACTTC.

The rearrangement uses TRBV27 and TRBJ2-7; the D gene is possibly TRBD1 (6 bases). There are 14 residues in the CDR3. The V gene's germline CDR1 is MNHEY and CDR2 SMNVEV (reference sequence). Trimming cost V 6 bases and J 0 bases, with 12 bases left between them. The CDR3 here is CASSLQGYSYEQYF. The CDR3 DNA follows: TGTGCCAGCAGCCTCCAGGGGTACTCCTACGAGCAGTACTTC.

In nucleotides, the CDR3 is TGTGCCAGCAGTTTAGATGCGACAGGGGGCCGGGTCTATGGCTACACCTTC. This sequence encodes CASSLDATGGRVYGYTF. The rearrangement links TRBV28 to TRBJ1-2; TRBD1 matches 10 bases. V dropped 2 bases and J dropped 4; count of bases not matched to a gene: 10. The germline V gene encodes CDR1 MDHEN and CDR2 SYDVKM. The CDR3 is made up of 17 amino acids.

This clonotype was observed a few times. The V gene is TRBV11-2, the J gene TRBJ2-5; D unclear. The CDR3 extends over 14 amino acids. CDR1 is SGHAT, CDR2 FQNNGV, per germline. V was pared by 7 bases and J by 4 bases, with 16 bases between. The CDR3, as DNA: TGTGCCAGCACCGGGCTGGGGTTAGGAGAGACCCAGTACTTC. Translating gives CASTGLGLGETQYF.

The J gene is TRBJ2-7, the V gene TRBV29-1, with 10 bases aligning to TRBD2. Germline trimming cut 7 bases from V and 3 bases from J; bases unmatched to any gene: 9. CDR3 length: 14 amino acids. Germline CDR1 is SQVTM and CDR2 is ANQGSEA. CDR3 loop: CSAAGLADNYEQYF. The CDR3 DNA follows: TGCAGCGCTGCCGGACTAGCGGACAACTACGAGCAGTACTTC.

In its sample, this clonotype was seen once. The chain links TRBV7-2 to TRBJ2-5, with D unresolved. The J call is doubtful: the DNA matches TRBJ2-7 better. The CDR3 extends over 13 amino acids. CDR1 is SGHTA, CDR2 FQGNSA, per germline. CDR3 loop: CASSIFVAYEQYF. The CDR3 DNA follows: TGTGCCAGCAGCATCTTTGTTGCCTACGAGCAGTACTTC.

The chain uses TRBV20-1 and TRBJ2-7, with TRBD1 matching over 8 bases. V dropped 7 bases and J dropped 5; count of bases not matched to a gene: 13. The CDR3 runs 14 residues. Germline values: CDR1 DFQATT, CDR2 SNEGSKA (reference sequence). DNA of the CDR3: TGCAGTGTACTGGTTAGGTCAGGGGGCGACGAGCAGTACTTC. Its translation is CSVLVRSGGDEQYF.

The chain combines TRBV6-5 with TRBJ2-4; no clear D gene. V dropped 2 bases and J dropped 13 bases, with 21 bases sitting between them. The CDR3 loop spans 15 amino acids. Germline V gene sequence: CDR1 MNHEY, CDR2 SVGAGI. The CDR3 loop reads CASSYGVRPPRVQYF. CDR3 nucleotide sequence: TGTGCCAGCAGTTACGGAGTACGCCCTCCTAGAGTGCAGTACTTC.

This clonotype is a singleton in its sample. The rearrangement links TRBV20-1 to TRBJ2-7, with TRBD2 as a possible D gene (6 bases). Germline V gene data show CDR1 as DFQATT and CDR2 as SNEGSKA (reference sequence). The CDR3 extends over 14 amino acids. Trimming removed 4 bases from V and 0 bases from J, with 13 bases in between. The CDR3 nucleotides are TGCAGTGCTATCGTGCGGGATCACTCCTACGAGCAGTACTTC. Its protein product is CSAIVRDHSYEQYF.

CDR3 in DNA: TGTGCCATCAGCCCCGGGACAGGGTTCGATCAGCCCCAGCATTTT. The encoded protein is CAISPGTGFDQPQHF. J is TRBJ1-5 and V is TRBV10-3, with 9 bases that match TRBD1. Germline V gives CDR1 ENHRY, CDR2 SYGVKD. CDR3 length: 15 amino acids. V shed 6 bases and J 5 bases; nucleotides not matched to a gene: 8.